These 20 T cell receptor beta chains were all obtained from the same sample, sequenced in a study of shared T cell receptors in the human thymus. Sequencing was performed with immunoSEQ multiplex PCR; in TCRdb, only in-frame clones are kept and a portion is missing. The repertoire holds over 60,000 clones, with roughly 96% as singletons. Sequencing input: thymocytes. All receptors come from a human donor.

The V gene is TRBV5-1, the J gene TRBJ2-1; 7 nucleotides line up with TRBD2. Germline V gene data show CDR1 as SGHRS and CDR2 as YFSETQ. Trimming took 0 bases from V and 4 from J; bases not matched to a gene: 28. The CDR3 is made up of 23 amino acids. The CDR3 reads CASSLAENPCRDQGGFNYNEQFF. For the CDR3, the DNA is TGCGCCAGCAGCTTGGCCGAAAACCCGTGTCGGGACCAGGGAGGGTTTAATTACAATGAGCAGTTCTTC. Combining the CDR3 with reference TRBV5-1 and TRBJ2-1 gives the whole variable domain KAGVTQTPRYLIKTRGQQVTLSCSPISGHRSVSWYQQTPGQGLQFLFEYFSETQRNKGNFPGRFSGRQFSNSRSEMNVSTLELGDSALYLCASSLAENPCRDQGGFNYNEQFFGPGTRLTVL.

This clone occurred once. J is TRBJ1-5 and V is TRBV18; D gene unclear. The CDR3 is 14 amino acids. V dropped 2 bases and J dropped 6 bases, with 11 bases sitting between them. The V gene's germline CDR1 is KGHSH and CDR2 LQKENI. CDR3 sequence (DNA): TGTGCCAGCTCACCAAGGGTTCCCAGTCAGCCCCAGCATTTT. It yields the protein CASSPRVPSQPQHF.

This clone was seen only once. The chain joins TRBV10-3 to TRBJ1-1; D is undetermined. The CDR3 is made up of 14 amino acids. Trimming cost V 5 bases and J 5 bases, with 15 bases left between them. CDR1 is ENHRY and CDR2 is SYGVKD in the germline V gene. The CDR3 reads CAISSDTGGTEAFF. DNA for the CDR3: TGTGCCATCAGTAGCGATACGGGAGGGACTGAAGCTTTCTTT.

The chain couples TRBV7-9 to TRBJ1-5, with D hard to call. The V gene lost 3 bases and the J gene lost 6 bases, with 6 bases spanning the gap. Looked up from germline, CDR1 is SEHNR and CDR2 is FQNEAQ (reference sequence). The CDR3 loop spans 12 amino acids. CDR3 nucleotide sequence: TGTGCCAGCAGCTTGGACTGTCAGCCCCAGCATTTT. It specifies CASSLDCQPQHF.

This sequence joins TRBV4-1 and TRBJ1-1; TRBD1 matches 8 bases. Germline CDR1 is MGHRA and CDR2 is YSYEKL. The CDR3 runs 19 residues. Unmatched junction bases numbered 21, after V lost 5 bases and J lost 4 bases. CDR3 in amino acids: CASSYEPDRAGPYRTEAFF. As DNA, the CDR3 is TGCGCCAGCAGCTACGAGCCGGACAGGGCTGGGCCCTACCGCACTGAAGCTTTCTTT.

The chain combines TRBV7-2 with TRBJ1-6; 7 bases are a match to TRBD1. V lost 1 base to trimming and J lost 8 bases; unmatched junction nucleotides: 5. Germline CDR1 SGHTA, CDR2 FQGNSA. The CDR3 contains 15 residues. The CDR3 DNA sequence: TGTGCCAGCAGCTTAGAGCAGGGGGTGGATTCACCCCTCCACTTT. Translated: CASSLEQGVDSPLHF.

The chain is built from TRBV28 and TRBJ1-5, with D perhaps matching TRBD1 (5 bases). The V end was cut by 3 bases, the J end by 2 bases, with 11 bases between. Germline V gene data show CDR1 as MDHEN and CDR2 as SYDVKM. The CDR3 is made up of 15 amino acids. The CDR3 loop is CASSFGTWGNQPQHF. CDR3 in DNA: TGTGCCAGCAGTTTCGGGACTTGGGGCAATCAGCCCCAGCATTTT.

The rearrangement links TRBV28 to TRBJ1-3; D perhaps matches TRBD1 (5 bases). The CDR3 covers 16 residues. Germline CDR1 is MDHEN and CDR2 is SYDVKM. V was trimmed by 3 bases and J by 4 bases, leaving 16 bases between them. The CDR3, as DNA: TGTGCCAGCAGTTTTAAGGGGCCCCGGTTAGGAAACACCATATATTTT. Translated: CASSFKGPRLGNTIYF.

This rearrangement joins TRBV6-6 to TRBJ2-7; 11 positions match TRBD2. CDR1 and CDR2 from the germline V gene are MNHNY and SVGAGI (reference sequence). This CDR3 is 15 amino acids long. V gave up 4 bases and J gave up 2 bases; unmatched junction bases: 4. In DNA form, the CDR3 reads TGTGCCAGCAGTTCCCGACTAGCGGGACCCTACGAGCAGTACTTC. As protein: CASSSRLAGPYEQYF.

This rearrangement joins TRBV7-2 to TRBJ2-1, with D tentatively TRBD2 (5 bases). Germline V lookup: CDR1 SGHTA, CDR2 FQGNSA. Trimming removed 1 base at V and 4 bases at J, with 20 bases between. The CDR3 has 18 residues. The CDR3, as DNA: TGTGCCAGCAGCTTAGGAGTCCGCTATCACGGGGTATACAATGAGCAGTTCTTC. It yields the protein CASSLGVRYHGVYNEQFF. Full variable domain (outside the CDR3, taken from reference TRBV7-2 and TRBJ2-1): GAGVSQSPSNKVTEKGKDVELRCDPISGHTALYWYRQSLGQGLEFLIYFQGNSAPDKSGLPSDRFSAERTGGSVSTLTIQRTQQEDSAVYLCASSLGVRYHGVYNEQFFGPGTRLTVL.

The chain combines TRBV15 with TRBJ1-1; 12 bases are shared with TRBD1. CDR3 length equals 18 residues. Germline V CDR1 and CDR2: LNHNV, YYDKDF (reference sequence). Trimming took 0 bases from V and 0 from J; bases not matched to a gene: 5. CDR3 loop: CATSRDEGQGALNTEAFF. The DNA for the CDR3 is TGTGCCACCAGCAGAGATGAGGGACAGGGGGCTTTGAACACTGAAGCTTTCTTT.

The V call is TRBV19, the J call TRBJ1-2; D is undetermined. Per germline, CDR1 LNHDA and CDR2 SQIVND (reference sequence). The CDR3 is made up of 11 amino acids. The V end lost 10 bases, the J end lost 4 bases, and 10 bases lay between the germline ends. The CDR3: CATKTVYGYTF. The DNA for the CDR3 is TGTGCCACCAAGACGGTCTATGGCTACACCTTC.

The chain employs TRBV10-3 and TRBJ2-5; 13 bases are a match to TRBD2. CDR1 is ENHRY, CDR2 SYGVKD, per germline. Losses at the gene ends were 2 bases for V and 7 bases for J; bases not matched to a gene: 7. The CDR3 contains 16 residues. The CDR3 loop is CAISEGLAGVPGTQYF. Here the CDR3 DNA reads TGTGCCATCAGTGAGGGACTAGCGGGGGTCCCGGGGACCCAGTACTTC.

The CDR3 here is CASSQSGTEKRNTEAFF. The CDR3 nucleotides read TGCGCCAGCAGCCAATCGGGGACAGAGAAAAGGAACACTGAAGCTTTCTTT. The rearrangement joins TRBV4-3 to TRBJ1-1; TRBD1 matches at 7 bases. The junction had 10 bases not matched to a gene; V was cut back by 2 bases and J by 1 base. This CDR3 is built from 17 residues. Germline V gene sequence: CDR1 LGHNA, CDR2 YSLEER.

The rearrangement joins TRBV13 to TRBJ2-5; TRBD2 agrees at 12 bases. Germline-derived CDR1 and CDR2 are PRHDT and FYEKMQ (reference sequence). The CDR3 sequence is 16 residues long. With V trimmed by 3 bases and J by 5 bases, 7 bases remained unmatched. CDR3 loop: CASSLLAGGHGETQYF. DNA of the CDR3: TGTGCCAGCAGCTTGCTAGCGGGGGGGCATGGGGAGACCCAGTACTTC.

The chain links TRBV15 to TRBJ1-3; D may be TRBD1 (5 bases). CDR3 length: 18 residues. Trimming removed 5 bases at V and 2 bases at J, with 22 bases between. CDR1 and CDR2 (germline): LNHNV, YYDKDF (reference sequence). DNA for the CDR3: TGTGCCACCAGCGAAGAGCCCGACTTGGGGACGGCTGGAAACACCATATATTTT. It codes for CATSEEPDLGTAGNTIYF.

As DNA, the CDR3 is TGTGCCAGCAGTGTGTTTCGTTCTGAGTCCACCTCCTACGAGCAGTACTTC. Translation gives CASSVFRSESTSYEQYF. V is TRBV25-1 and J is TRBJ2-7; D ambiguous. This CDR3 contains 17 residues. Germline values: CDR1 MGHDK, CDR2 SYGVNS. V was clipped by 4 bases and J by 0 bases, with 19 bases between them.

The V call is TRBV6-4, the J call TRBJ2-1, with 11 bases aligning to TRBD2. The J segment lost 2 bases and the V segment lost 6 bases, leaving 3 bases of the junction unmatched. Germline V lookup: CDR1 MRHNA, CDR2 SNTAGT. The CDR3 is 15 amino acids. CDR3 amino acids: CASSETSGAYNEQFF. CDR3 bases: TGTGCCAGCAGCGAGACTAGCGGGGCCTACAATGAGCAGTTCTTC.

This sequence joins TRBV5-4 and TRBJ2-7; the D gene is possibly TRBD1 (5 bases). Trimming shortened V by 3 bases and J by 6 bases, and 22 bases separated the two germline ends. CDR3 length equals 16 residues. Germline V gives CDR1 SGHNT, CDR2 YYREEE (reference sequence). The CDR3 spells CASSCSTSAEGAEQYF. Here the CDR3 DNA reads TGTGCCAGCAGCTGCTCTACCTCAGCCGAAGGGGCCGAGCAGTACTTC.

This chain links TRBV9 with TRBJ1-2; 8 bases fit TRBD1. The J segment lost 5 bases and the V segment lost 9 bases, leaving 18 bases of the junction unmatched. The CDR3 runs to 16 residues. Germline V gives CDR1 SGDLS, CDR2 YYNGEE. This CDR3 is CATPPVVGTGVYGYTF. The CDR3 bases are TGTGCCACCCCCCCCGTCGTGGGGACAGGAGTGTATGGCTACACCTTC.